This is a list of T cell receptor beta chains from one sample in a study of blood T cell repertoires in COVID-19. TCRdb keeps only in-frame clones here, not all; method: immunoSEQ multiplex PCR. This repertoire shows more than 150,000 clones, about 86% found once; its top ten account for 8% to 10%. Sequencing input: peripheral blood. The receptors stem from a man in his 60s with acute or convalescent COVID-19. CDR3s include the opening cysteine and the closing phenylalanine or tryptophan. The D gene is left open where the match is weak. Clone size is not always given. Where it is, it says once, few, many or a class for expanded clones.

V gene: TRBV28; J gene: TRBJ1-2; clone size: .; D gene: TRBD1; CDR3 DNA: TGTGCCAGCAGCCCCGGACAGGGCAGATATGGCTACACCTTC; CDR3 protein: CASSPGQGRYGYTF
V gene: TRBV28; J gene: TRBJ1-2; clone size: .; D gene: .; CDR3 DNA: TGTGCCAGCAGAAAAGGGGCTAACTATGGCTACACCTTC; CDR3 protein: CASRKGANYGYTF
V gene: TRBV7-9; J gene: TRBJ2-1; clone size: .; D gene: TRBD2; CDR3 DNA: TGTGCCAGCAGCTTGCCCCCCCGGACTAGCGGGAGCAATGAGCAGTTCTTC; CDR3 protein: CASSLPPRTSGSNEQFF
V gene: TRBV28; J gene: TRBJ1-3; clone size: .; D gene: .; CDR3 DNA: TGTGCCAGCAGTTTCGGTCCAAGGGAGGGCGGAAACACCATATATTTT; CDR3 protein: CASSFGPREGGNTIYF
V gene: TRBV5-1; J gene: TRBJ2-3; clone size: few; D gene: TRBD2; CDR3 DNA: TGCGCCAGCAGCTTGCCCCTAGCGGGCCGGGGGATAGATACGCAGTATTTT; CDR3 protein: CASSLPLAGRGIDTQYF
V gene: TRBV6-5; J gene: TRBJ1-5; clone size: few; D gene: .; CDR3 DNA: TGTGCCAGCAGTTACTCGATTGTCGGGTTAGTTTGGCCCCAGCATTTT; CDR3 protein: CASSYSIVGLVWPQHF
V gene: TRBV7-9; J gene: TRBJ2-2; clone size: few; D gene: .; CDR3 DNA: TGTGCCAGCAGCCACTTCACCGGGGAGCTGTTTTTT; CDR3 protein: CASSHFTGELFF
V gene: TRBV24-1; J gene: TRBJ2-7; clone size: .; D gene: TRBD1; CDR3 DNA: TGTGCCACCAGTGATGTCGCGGGGACAGGGGACGAGCAGTACTTC; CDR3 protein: CATSDVAGTGDEQYF
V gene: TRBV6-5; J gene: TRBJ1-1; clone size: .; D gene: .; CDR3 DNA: TGTGCCAGCAGTTACCTTCAGGGGACGAACACTGAAGCTTTCTTT; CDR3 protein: CASSYLQGTNTEAFF
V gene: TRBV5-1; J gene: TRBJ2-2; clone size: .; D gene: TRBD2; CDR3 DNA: TGCGCCAGCAGCTTGCAAGCGGGAGGGGACACCGGGGAGCTGTTTTTT; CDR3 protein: CASSLQAGGDTGELFF
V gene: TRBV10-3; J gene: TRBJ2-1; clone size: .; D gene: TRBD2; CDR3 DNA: TGTGCCATCAGTGAGACCGGGACTAGGAGCAACAATGAGCAGTTCTTC; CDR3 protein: CAISETGTRSNNEQFF
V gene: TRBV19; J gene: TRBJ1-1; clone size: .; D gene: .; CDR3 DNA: TGTGCCAGTAGTGTGGGACTGGCGAACACTGAAGCTTTCTTT; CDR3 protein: CASSVGLANTEAFF
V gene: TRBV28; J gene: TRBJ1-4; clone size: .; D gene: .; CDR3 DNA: TGTGCCAGCAGTTTCCCTCCTAATGAAAAACTGTTTTTT; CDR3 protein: CASSFPPNEKLFF